This TCR beta chain derives from a study of CD8 T cells in Susac syndrome. The CDR3 runs 14 residues. Germline V gene lookup returns CDR1 DFQATT and CDR2 SNEGSKA (reference sequence). Trimming removed 6 bases from V and 0 bases from J, with 15 bases in between. Reverse transcription of about 0.5 to 1 ug RNA was performed with random hexamers. A multiplex approach, immunoSEQ multiplex PCR, amplified TCR beta CDR3 across 54 Vbeta and 13 Jbeta. TCRdb re-analysed the immunoSEQ multiplex PCR reads in MiXCR, keeping a single row per CDR3 protein. The sample yields approximately 150,000 distinct CDR3 sequences, roughly 95% seen once.

The sequencing input was CD4+ T cells from PBMCs. This clonotype was obtained from a human donor with multiple sclerosis. V and J are TRBV20-1 and TRBJ2-7; D is possibly TRBD2 (6 bases). The CDR3 nucleotides are TGCAGTGCCCCCGGGAGTAGGAGCTCCTACGAGCAGTACTTC. This gives the protein CSAPGSRSSYEQYF.